The T cell receptor beta chain described here comes from a study of blood T cells in healthy people across ages. The overall study: About one barcoded beta molecule per two T cells was the capture yield of template switching.

Regarding the study as a whole: Percentage of naive T cells showed a strong correlation with TCR beta diversity. Diversity was estimated from one million T cells, and these estimates were considered underestimates. Roughly linearly, TCR beta diversity per million T cells fell as age increased.

CDR1 SQVTM and CDR2 ANQGSEA come from the germline V gene. This CDR3 region has 13 residues. Trimming shortened V by 4 bases and J by 4 bases, and 10 bases separated the two germline ends. A second PCR, run for about 7 to 11 cycles, used a sample-barcoded 5' primer plus a J-beta primer mix. Each CDR3 protein is one row after TCRdb ran MiXCR on the 5' RACE reads. The repertoire consists of under 1,000,000 distinct CDR3 sequences, with 36% occurring once and the leading ten covering 10% to 15%. Details on this clonotype: Its antigen is not identified.

Sequenced: blood. The receptor was derived from a man aged 18 to 29 in good health. The rearrangement uses TRBV29-1 and TRBJ1-4, with D tentatively TRBD1 (6 bases). The CDR3 bases are TGCAGCGTTGGGAGGGGGATTAATGAAAAACTGTTTTTT. Amino acid sequence: CSVGRGINEKLFF.